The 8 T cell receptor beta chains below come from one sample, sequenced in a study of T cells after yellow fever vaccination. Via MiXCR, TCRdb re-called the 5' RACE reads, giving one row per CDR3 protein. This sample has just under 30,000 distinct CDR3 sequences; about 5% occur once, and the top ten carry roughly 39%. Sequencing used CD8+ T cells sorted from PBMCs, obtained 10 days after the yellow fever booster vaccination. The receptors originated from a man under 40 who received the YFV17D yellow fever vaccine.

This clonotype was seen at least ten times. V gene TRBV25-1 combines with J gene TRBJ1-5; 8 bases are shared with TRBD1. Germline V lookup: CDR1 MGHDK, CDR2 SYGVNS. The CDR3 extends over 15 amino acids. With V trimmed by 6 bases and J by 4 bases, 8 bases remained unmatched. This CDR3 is CASRLPGTGNQPQHF. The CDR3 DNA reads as TGTGCCAGCAGATTACCGGGGACAGGTAATCAGCCCCAGCATTTT.

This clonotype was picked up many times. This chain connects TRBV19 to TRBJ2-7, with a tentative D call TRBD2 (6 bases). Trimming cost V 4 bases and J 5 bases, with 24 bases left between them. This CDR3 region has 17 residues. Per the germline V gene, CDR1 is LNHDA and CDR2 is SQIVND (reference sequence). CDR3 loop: CASSKTHRTILLDEQYF. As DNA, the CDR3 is TGTGCCAGTAGTAAAACCCACCGGACTATCCTTCTCGACGAGCAGTACTTC.

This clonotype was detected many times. The CDR3 DNA sequence: TGTGCCAGTTTTATGTCCTACGGGGAGCTGTTTTTT. This codes for CASFMSYGELFF. The chain employs TRBV12-3 or TRBV12-4 and TRBJ2-2; D unclear. Trimming stripped 9 bases from V and 7 bases from J, with 12 bases between. The CDR3 is 12 residues long.

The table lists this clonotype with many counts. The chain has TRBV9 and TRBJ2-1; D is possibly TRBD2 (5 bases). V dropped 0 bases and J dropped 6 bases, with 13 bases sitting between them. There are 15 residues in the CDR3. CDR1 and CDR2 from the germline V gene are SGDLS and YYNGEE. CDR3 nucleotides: TGTGCCAGCAGCGTAGCCGAGGGCCGTAGCAATGAGCAGTTCTTC. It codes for CASSVAEGRSNEQFF.

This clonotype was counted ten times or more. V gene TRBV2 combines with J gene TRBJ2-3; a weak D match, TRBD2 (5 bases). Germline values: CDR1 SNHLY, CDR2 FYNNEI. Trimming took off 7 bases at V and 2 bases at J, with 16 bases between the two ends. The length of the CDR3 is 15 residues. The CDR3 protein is CASIPRGLNTDTQYF. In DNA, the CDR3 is TGTGCCAGCATCCCCCGAGGACTTAACACAGATACGCAGTATTTT. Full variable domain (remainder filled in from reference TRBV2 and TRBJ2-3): EPEVTQTPSHQVTQMGQEVILRCVPISNHLYFYWYRQILGQKVEFLVSFYNNEISEKSEIFDDQFSVERPDGSNFTLKIRSTKLEDSAMYFCASIPRGLNTDTQYFGPGTRLTVL.

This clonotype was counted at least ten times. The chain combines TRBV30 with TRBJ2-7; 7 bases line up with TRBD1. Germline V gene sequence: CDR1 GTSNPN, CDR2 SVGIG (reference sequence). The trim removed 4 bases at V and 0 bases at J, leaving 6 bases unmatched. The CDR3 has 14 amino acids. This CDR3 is CAWTPGQHSYEQYF. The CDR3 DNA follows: TGTGCCTGGACCCCGGGACAGCACTCCTACGAGCAGTACTTC. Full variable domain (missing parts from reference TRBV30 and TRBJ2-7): SQTIHQWPATLVQPVGSPLSLECTVEGTSNPNLYWYRQAAGRGLQLLFYSVGIGQISSEVPQNLSASRPQDRQFILSSKKLLLSDSGFYLCAWTPGQHSYEQYFGPGTRLTVT.

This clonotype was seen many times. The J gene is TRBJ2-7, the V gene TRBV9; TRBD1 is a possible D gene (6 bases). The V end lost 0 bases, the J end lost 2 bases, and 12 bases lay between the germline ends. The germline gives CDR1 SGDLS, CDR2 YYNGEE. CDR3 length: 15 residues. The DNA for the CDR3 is TGTGCCAGCAGCGTAGCTGGTCAGGGGACCTACGAGCAGTACTTC. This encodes CASSVAGQGTYEQYF.

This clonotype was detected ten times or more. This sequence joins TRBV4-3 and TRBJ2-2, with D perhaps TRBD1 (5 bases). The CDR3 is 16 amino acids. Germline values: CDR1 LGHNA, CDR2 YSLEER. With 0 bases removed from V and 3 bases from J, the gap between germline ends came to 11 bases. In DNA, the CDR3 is TGCGCCAGCAGCCAAGACGGCAGGGTCTACACCGGGGAGCTGTTTTTT. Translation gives CASSQDGRVYTGELFF.